This T cell receptor (beta chain) was found in a study of cytomegalovirus exposure and HLA in healthy donors (dated 2017 in TCRdb). For context, the study as a whole: An earlier analysis of fewer than 750 of the donors reported over 250 Gb of sequence data and 95 million to 130 million unique TCR beta sequences obtained from 150 million to 200 million T cells. Donor age, sex, ethnicity and CMV serostatus were compiled together with the repertoire data. Five DR-DQ haplotypes were handled as single units for association and clustering because linkage in the cohort was strong. To predict cytomegalovirus infection status, the study combined high-throughput TCR immunosequencing, statistical association of individual TCRs with disease status, and machine learning. HLA typing included class I and class II loci at four-digit resolution. Typing coverage differed by locus: A, B, C, DRB1 and DQB1 were typed in about 629-640 donors, DQA1 in 522, DPA1 in around 580, and DPB1 in roughly 470. In the later analysis, no new phenotypic data were used to find candidate immune exposures; instead, reliance was placed on TCR beta sequences and their occurrence across donors. Of the 398 genotyped donors, 75% to 85% were placed in the genetic ancestry cluster associated with self-reported Caucasian donors. An earlier analysis of about 600 of the donors used high-throughput TCR beta sequencing to judge whether each TCR beta V gene segment behaved as functional or pseudogenic. Besides the first cohort of 666 subjects, a separate validation cohort made up of 120 different subjects was used. To study patterns of TCR occurrence, a later analysis re-analyzed previously published TCR beta repertoires from 666 donors and added high-resolution HLA genotyping. Genome-wide SNP genotypes for about 65% of the 666 donors were used in a later genetic analysis, which treated that subset as a discovery cohort. The study was designed to test whether signatures of past pathogen exposure could be identified by cataloging public T cell receptors. The study profiled the T cell repertoires of more than 500 subjects by immunosequencing and related them to cytomegalovirus serostatus. On average, about 200,000 unique TCR beta nucleotide sequences were sequenced per donor among 350 to 400 genotyped donors of the cohort, with roughly 20% of those sequences being non-productive. Roughly 300 gigabases of sequencing data and around 85 million unique TCR sequences made up an early release that covered approximately 650 HLA-typed donors. All discovery cohort repertoires had been generated using a single sequencing platform.

The investigation overall reported the following: Specific HLA alleles were associated with around 18,000 TCR beta sequences at a false discovery rate of 0.05 in a later analysis. The classifier was reported to diagnose cytomegalovirus status with high specificity and sensitivity in both the original cohort and the validation cohort. Roughly uniform sequencing depth across donors was assumed in presence/absence analyses, although this assumption may not hold. V-gene and J-gene trimming of TCR beta chains was associated with a missense DCLRE1C variant in a later genetic analysis, and the association was replicated in an independent cohort. Most TCR sequences were observed very rarely across donors, whereas some public TCRs were present in many individuals. In a later analysis, HLA-associated TCR beta chains were found to be more clonally expanded and to have lower generation probabilities than equally common non-associated chains. A later analysis found that TCR association rates varied across HLA loci, with DRB1 alleles showing the most associated TCRs and HLA-C alleles the fewest. Several of the top co-occurrence clusters appeared to be linked to parvovirus B19, influenza, CMV and Epstein-Barr virus, according to a later analysis. Linkage disequilibrium might explain the correlated functional status among segregating V segments, but an unknown experimental factor could not be excluded. In this cohort, only TCR beta chains were sequenced, and detectable features were limited by the absence of alpha or paired-chain data. A total of fewer than 200 TCR beta chains were listed by the study as associated with cytomegalovirus. An earlier analysis of around 540 of the donors showed that most TCR beta V segments appeared in productive rearrangements either about 87% or about 30% of the time, which broadly matched IMGT annotations. It was suggested by the authors that the approach could potentially be generalized to other disease states and immunological phenotypes. A further reported finding was that TCR beta sequences accurately predicted the HLA-A and HLA-B alleles for most subjects in the first cohort. According to a later analysis, most CMV-associated TCR beta chains appeared to be HLA-restricted, and the HLA associations seemed to be driven largely by CMV exposure. A cluster of highly shared sequence variants was judged likely to be a technical artifact of the sequencing pipeline. In a later genetic analysis, fewer N-insertions in productive TCRs were reported among donors in an Asian-associated ancestry cluster than the roughly 640-donor mean. Because counts were too low, 15 to 20 rarely observed V segments, including chromosome 9 orphons, were excluded from the earlier analysis of 500 to 700 of the donors. In vitro tests confirmed that a few of the cytomegalovirus-associated TCR beta chains recognize cytomegalovirus antigens. HLA typing was unavailable for some donors at each locus, so association tests used only the typed subset. Immune exposure information for the cohort was limited to CMV serostatus. Assigning TCR associations to individual alleles was difficult when HLA alleles, especially DR and DQ, strongly co-occurred. Because the 87-base-pair reads could not distinguish some IMGT-functional V segments, including TRBV6-2 and TRBV6-3, those segments were excluded.

The library was generated by the immunoSEQ multiplex PCR assay. A mixture of 60 forward primers for TCR Vbeta segments and 13 reverse primers for TCR Jbeta segments was used in the multiplex PCR. Amplification of the CDR3 region of rearranged TCR beta genes was performed with a multiplex PCR assay on genomic DNA. The amplified TCR beta libraries were sequenced on the Illumina HiSeq System as 87-base-pair reads. The authors processed their data as follows. A later analysis tallied around 80 million unique TCR beta chains across the 660 or so repertoires, and roughly 11 million of those chains were shared by two or more donors. Raw reads were error-corrected and collapsed into unique sequences with a nearest-neighbor algorithm that merged closely related sequences to remove PCR and sequencing errors. V, D and J gene segments were assigned by aligning CDR3 sequences to IMGT reference sequences. For a sequence to be retained, at least a six-nucleotide match to both a V gene segment and a J gene segment was required. A rearrangement counted as productive if the CDR3 had no stop codons and remained in frame with V and J, and every other rearrangement counted as non-productive. CDR3 was defined according to IMGT convention as the region running from the second conserved V-encoded cysteine to the conserved J-encoded phenylalanine. The earlier analysis of some 550 of the donors excluded any sequence lacking an unambiguous match to a single V gene segment. In an earlier analysis of some 590 of the donors, a V segment was called functional when productive rearrangements were above 56.7%, and segregating when the standard deviation between donors exceeded 5%. A statistical classification framework was developed to diagnose cytomegalovirus status using the catalog of TCR beta chain sequences. In a later analysis, V and J genes were assigned by comparing TCR nucleotide sequences against IMGT/GENE-DB human TR gene sequences. A later analysis assigned CDR3 sequences and most-parsimonious VDJ recombination scenarios with the TCRdist pipeline. In a later analysis, each TCR beta chain was defined by its CDR3 amino acid sequence together with its V-gene family, and reads without a unique V-gene family were excluded. A later analysis removed 500 to 600 highly shared, low-generation-probability nucleotide sequences to deal with suspected cross-contamination and a sequencing artifact. In a later analysis, a clonal expansion index for each public chain was calculated from normalized within-repertoire ranks of inferred template counts. In a later analysis, generation probabilities were computed using a VDJ recombination model fitted to out-of-frame rearrangements, and the results were checked against IGoR. In a later analysis, hypergeometric tests were used to score TCR-TCR, TCR-HLA and TCR-CMV co-occurrence, with a repertoire-size bias correction applied to TCR pairs. To estimate false discovery rates, a later analysis permuted the HLA or CMV assignments 20 times. In a later analysis, co-occurring TCRs were grouped using DBSCAN, with TCRdist sequence similarity added in when clustering inside HLA-allele-positive subsets. Repertoires with fewer than 30,000 or more than 120,000 public chains were left out of co-occurrence clustering, as were about 5 repertoires with anomalous nucleotide sharing. Sourced from immuneACCESS, this table was stored by TCRdb with only in-frame sequences that have V and J called. A share of the clones is absent; for the studies checked, an unresolved V gene accounts for under half, and the remainder has no known explanation. D and trimming were read from the DNA, whereas the V and J calls and clone size are those reported in that table. A total of under 200,000 clones appear in this sample, roughly 13% of them only once. The ten largest clones capture about 7.8% of the sample.

To note about this clone: Its antigen has not been determined. Base qualities were left out, and no much larger clone turns up one base away.

V is shortened by 8 bases, J by 3 bases, and the region joining them spans 10 bases. Inclusive of the bounding cysteine and phenylalanine, the CDR3 is 11 residues long. Only CDR3 DNA is held: 33 bases, read in frame from base 1. The germline V gene (reference sequence) specifies DFQATT as CDR1 and SNEGSKA as CDR2. The cohort was made up of several hundred healthy bone marrow donors. Cohort members were all nominally healthy when sampled, although unrecorded immune exposures were likely present. The donor was CMV seropositive and belonged to the group of 250 to 300 seropositive cohort members. Each donor provided a peripheral blood sample, and peripheral blood mononuclear cells were used for TCR beta sequencing. The Qiagen DNeasy Blood Extraction Kit was used to extract genomic DNA from the blood cell samples.

In this chain, TRBV20-1 is recombined with TRBJ1-1; a weak D assignment points to TRBD1 (5 bases agree). The specimen sequenced was PBMCs. The sequence derives from a man between 50 and 59 years old in good health and CMV-seropositive. For the CDR3, the sequence is CSTRVDTEAFF. The nucleotide sequence is TGCAGTACCAGGGTGGACACTGAAGCTTTCTTT.